This T cell receptor (beta chain) was captured by sequencing in a study of cytomegalovirus exposure and HLA in healthy donors. The V gene's germline CDR1 is SGHKS and CDR2 YYEKEE (reference sequence). Losses at the gene ends were 4 bases for V and 3 bases for J; bases not matched to a gene: 4. The CDR3 loop spans 13 amino acids. PCR amplification relied on 60 Vbeta primers (plus 13 Jbeta primers). Using immunoSEQ multiplex PCR, the repertoire was profiled, and TCRdb retains in-frame clones only, with some absent. The repertoire includes about 170,000 clones, over 60% of them detected once, and 0.65% to 0.85% sits in the top ten.

Sequences were obtained from PBMCs. The receptor was isolated from a female donor in good health and CMV-seronegative. The chain combines TRBV5-5 with TRBJ2-7; 7 bases map to TRBD1. The CDR3 spells CASSVTGSYEQYF. The CDR3 bases are TGTGCCAGCAGCGTGACAGGGAGCTACGAGCAGTACTTC.